What follows are 29 T cell receptor beta chains derived from one specimen sequenced in a study of OX40 agonist ivuxolimab in advanced cancers. TCRdb's copy holds only in-frame clones and misses some; the assay was immunoSEQ multiplex PCR. The sample has approximately 48,000 clones; approximately 90% are singletons. Sequencing used CD4+ or CD8+ T cells sorted from blood, obtained in a trial of the OX40 agonist ivuxolimab. These receptors were taken from an adult with an advanced solid tumor such as melanoma, head and neck, liver or kidney cancer.

The chain employs TRBV27 and TRBJ2-7; 14 bases agree with TRBD2. The CDR3 totals 15 residues. V dropped 3 bases and J dropped 3; count of bases not matched to a gene: 1. Germline CDR1 is MNHEY and CDR2 is SMNVEV (reference sequence). CDR3 DNA: TGTGCCAGCAGTTTGGGACTAGCGGGAGACTACGAGCAGTACTTC. Its protein product is CASSLGLAGDYEQYF.

This clone was observed once. The chain couples TRBV11-2 to TRBJ1-4; D perhaps matches TRBD1 (5 bases). Germline V gives CDR1 SGHAT, CDR2 FQNNGV. The ends were cut back, 4 bases at V and 5 bases at J, with 17 bases in the middle. This CDR3 has 16 amino acids. The CDR3 sequence is CASSSWGIDRNEKLFF. DNA of the CDR3: TGTGCCAGCAGCTCCTGGGGGATAGATAGGAATGAAAAACTGTTTTTT.

The chain uses TRBV6-1 and TRBJ2-4, with D perhaps given as TRBD1 or TRBD2 (5 bases each). The CDR3 runs 15 residues. Trimming removed 3 bases from V and 10 bases from J, with 19 bases in between. CDR1 and CDR2 from the germline V gene are MNHNS and SASEGT. CDR3 DNA sequence: TGTGCCAGCAGTGAGAGAGATGGGACGTCCCGGATTCAGTACTTC. This gives the protein CASSERDGTSRIQYF.

J is TRBJ2-5 and V is TRBV27; D is undetermined. This CDR3 contains 13 residues. Germline CDR1 MNHEY, CDR2 SMNVEV (reference sequence). Trimming pared 11 bases from V and 1 base from J, leaving 14 bases between. In DNA, the CDR3 is TGTGCCGCCTCTTCCCCGCTCCAAGAGACCCAGTACTTC. Residues: CAASSPLQETQYF.

The chain joins TRBV4-1 to TRBJ2-7; no definite D call. The V gene lost 1 base and the J gene lost 5 bases, with 9 bases spanning the gap. Germline V gives CDR1 MGHRA, CDR2 YSYEKL. The CDR3 has 13 residues. The CDR3 DNA reads as TGCGCCAGCAGCCAAGTCCCCGGTAACGAGCAGTACTTC. Translating it yields CASSQVPGNEQYF.

The chain recombines TRBV27 with TRBJ2-7; D is undetermined. Germline-derived CDR1 and CDR2 are MNHEY and SMNVEV (reference sequence). The V end lost 8 bases, the J end lost 3 bases, and 8 bases lay between the germline ends. The CDR3 has 11 amino acids. The CDR3: CASGSLYEQYF. For the CDR3, the DNA is TGTGCCAGCGGCAGCCTCTACGAGCAGTACTTC.

The genes are TRBV9 and TRBJ1-1; the D gene is possibly TRBD1 (6 bases). V was clipped by 2 bases and J by 6 bases, with 20 bases between them. The CDR3 is 16 amino acids. Germline assignment: CDR1 SGDLS and CDR2 YYNGEE. The CDR3 DNA follows: TGTGCCAGCAGCGTGGTTGGTTTGCGGGGGGCCCCTGAAGCTTTCTTT. Translation gives CASSVVGLRGAPEAFF.

The chain uses TRBV19 and TRBJ1-1; maybe TRBD1 (5 bases). In germline, CDR1 is LNHDA, CDR2 SQIVND (reference sequence). The V gene lost 3 bases and the J gene lost 4 bases, with 9 bases spanning the gap. The CDR3 is 13 amino acids. CDR3 in amino acids: CASSMGPVTEAFF. DNA for the CDR3: TGTGCCAGTAGTATGGGACCGGTCACTGAAGCTTTCTTT. Combining the CDR3 with reference TRBV19 and TRBJ1-1 gives the whole variable domain DGGITQSPKYLFRKEGQNVTLSCEQNLNHDAMYWYRQDPGQGLRLIYYSQIVNDFQKGDIAEGYSVSREKKESFPLTVTSAQKNPTAFYLCASSMGPVTEAFFGQGTRLTVV.

This clone was picked up one time. This chain links TRBV6-5 with TRBJ2-7, with 7 bases fitting TRBD2. Germline V lookup: CDR1 MNHEY, CDR2 SVGAGI. V lost 2 bases to trimming and J lost 2 bases; unmatched junction nucleotides: 6. The CDR3 has 15 amino acids. The CDR3 reads CASSYGAGVAYEQYF. The CDR3, as DNA: TGTGCCAGCAGTTACGGTGCGGGGGTGGCCTACGAGCAGTACTTC.

CDR3 sequence (DNA): TGTGCCAGCAGCGAGTACGGGACAGGGGGCGGTGAGACCCAGTACTTC. Its translation: CASSEYGTGGGETQYF. The chain employs TRBV9 and TRBJ2-5; TRBD1 agrees at 12 bases. This CDR3 is 16 amino acids long. J was trimmed by 5 bases and V by 3 bases; bases with no gene match: 8. In germline, CDR1 is SGDLS, CDR2 YYNGEE.

This chain uses TRBV27 with TRBJ2-7; the match to TRBD2 covers 7 bases. CDR3 length: 14 amino acids. The V segment lost 3 bases and the J segment 1 base; nucleotides outside the gene matches: 3. The germline gives CDR1 MNHEY, CDR2 SMNVEV (reference sequence). CDR3 sequence: CASSFSGSSYEQYF. CDR3 sequence (DNA): TGTGCCAGCAGTTTTAGCGGGTCTTCCTACGAGCAGTACTTC.

The genes are TRBV30 and TRBJ1-3; D perhaps matches TRBD1 (6 bases). The V end was cut by 4 bases, the J end by 4 bases, with 17 bases between. Per germline, CDR1 GTSNPN and CDR2 SVGIG (reference sequence). CDR3 length: 15 amino acids. This chain's CDR3 is CAWTGDHGIGNTIYF. Here the CDR3 DNA reads TGTGCCTGGACAGGGGATCACGGAATCGGAAACACCATATATTTT. The complete variable domain, with remaining parts taken from reference TRBV30 and TRBJ1-3, reads SQTIHQWPATLVQPVGSPLSLECTVEGTSNPNLYWYRQAAGRGLQLLFYSVGIGQISSEVPQNLSASRPQDRQFILSSKKLLLSDSGFYLCAWTGDHGIGNTIYFGEGSWLTVV.

This clone was seen just once. The chain employs TRBV5-4 and TRBJ1-4; 7 nucleotides match TRBD1. Trimming at V came to 3 bases and at J to 10 bases, leaving 12 bases not matched to a gene. Germline V CDR1 and CDR2: SGHNT, YYREEE (reference sequence). The CDR3 extends over 15 amino acids. CDR3 nucleotide sequence: TGTGCCAGCAGCTCAACCGGAAATCAGGGGGGAAAACTGTTTTTT. It yields the protein CASSSTGNQGGKLFF.

In its sample, this clone was seen a few times. V usage is TRBV5-1 and J usage is TRBJ1-2; D is perhaps TRBD1 (5 bases). The CDR3 totals 16 residues. The V and J ends lost 3 bases and 0 bases respectively, with 15 bases between them. Germline-derived CDR1 and CDR2 are SGHRS and YFSETQ. CDR3 in amino acids: CASSSGVLGANYGYTF. The CDR3 nucleotides are TGCGCCAGCAGCTCGGGTGTTTTGGGGGCTAACTATGGCTACACCTTC.

V usage is TRBV7-9 and J usage is TRBJ2-3; D tentatively fits TRBD1 or TRBD2 (5 bases each). CDR3 length: 16 residues. V was pared by 1 base and J by 5 bases, with 16 bases between. The germline V gene encodes CDR1 SEHNR and CDR2 FQNEAQ (reference sequence). The CDR3 reads CASSLGDAQVIDTQYF. DNA of the CDR3: TGTGCCAGCAGCTTAGGGGACGCCCAAGTGATAGATACGCAGTATTTT.

Comment on this clone: Without the conserved terminal phenylalanine or tryptophan, this CDR3 likely stems from a read error. The limits of the CDR3 on the DNA are not certain, so only TCRdb's listed CDR3 is given. The chain recombines TRBV5-6 with TRBJ2-3; the table's D call of TRBD1 was not tested on the DNA. Including both end residues, the CDR3 is 13 amino acids long. Germline CDR1 reads SGHDT; CDR2 reads YYEEEE. CDR3 region: CASSLEDRVPSCA.

In its sample, this clone was seen once. The rearrangement joins TRBV19 to TRBJ1-5; D call uncertain. The CDR3 is made up of 14 amino acids. The germline V gene encodes CDR1 LNHDA and CDR2 SQIVND (reference sequence). Trimming left V 7 bases short and J 3 bases short, with 13 bases between. CDR3 amino acids: CASTSLGINQPQHF. CDR3 coding DNA: TGTGCCAGTACTAGTCTGGGAATCAATCAGCCCCAGCATTTT.

This chain joins TRBV9 and TRBJ2-3; TRBD2 matches at 8 bases. CDR1 and CDR2 (germline): SGDLS, YYNGEE. The length of the CDR3 is 16 residues. V lost 6 bases to trimming and J lost 1 base; unmatched junction nucleotides: 10. The CDR3 here is CASTQSGGFGTDTQYF. CDR3 coding DNA: TGTGCCAGCACGCAAAGCGGGGGATTCGGCACAGATACGCAGTATTTT.

The CDR3 loop reads CASSFVEPGGQNEKLFF. CDR3 in DNA: TGTGCCAGCAGCTTTGTAGAACCGGGAGGCCAGAATGAAAAACTGTTTTTT. The V and J genes are TRBV7-8 and TRBJ1-4; D unresolved. In germline, CDR1 is SGHVS, CDR2 FQNEAQ. V shed 3 bases and J shed 5 bases, with 19 bases lying between them. The CDR3 has 17 residues.

The chain joins TRBV27 to TRBJ1-1, with a tentative D call TRBD1 (5 bases). Germline values: CDR1 MNHEY, CDR2 SMNVEV (reference sequence). The CDR3 has 15 residues. V was clipped by 0 bases and J by 6 bases, with 14 bases between them. The CDR3 spells CASSLSIQGRSEAFF. The CDR3 bases are TGTGCCAGCAGTTTATCGATCCAGGGAAGGTCTGAAGCTTTCTTT.

The rearrangement joins TRBV30 to TRBJ2-3; 10 bases map to TRBD1. This CDR3 is built from 14 residues. Germline trimming cut 0 bases from V and 6 bases from J; bases unmatched to any gene: 3. Germline CDR1 is GTSNPN and CDR2 is SVGIG (reference sequence). The CDR3 protein is CAWSVTGGADTQYF. DNA of the CDR3: TGTGCCTGGAGTGTGACAGGGGGCGCGGATACGCAGTATTTT.

This sequence joins TRBV7-3 and TRBJ2-2; tentatively, D is TRBD2 (5 bases). With 1 base removed from V and 1 base from J, the gap between germline ends came to 16 bases. Per germline, CDR1 SGHTA and CDR2 FQGTGA. The CDR3 is made up of 18 amino acids. CDR3: CASSLNPGWAGNTGELFF. Written as DNA, the CDR3 is TGTGCCAGCAGCTTAAATCCGGGGTGGGCGGGGAACACCGGGGAGCTGTTTTTT.

The V gene is TRBV7-2, the J gene TRBJ2-1; a weak D match, TRBD1 (5 bases). Germline loops: CDR1 SGHTA, CDR2 FQGNSA. This CDR3 region has 13 residues. The V end was cut by 1 base, the J end by 7 bases, with 8 bases between. The CDR3 sequence is CASSLGTRNEQFF. CDR3 bases: TGTGCCAGCAGCTTAGGGACACGAAATGAGCAGTTCTTC.

This chain joins TRBV13 and TRBJ1-3; D remains ambiguous. Trimming took 5 bases from V and 4 from J, leaving 18 bases between them. Germline CDR1 and CDR2: PRHDT and FYEKMQ (reference sequence). This CDR3 comprises 16 residues. CDR3 nucleotide sequence: TGTGCCAGCAGCCCCGTCGGGGAGATCGGAGGAAACACCATATATTTT. Translated, it gives CASSPVGEIGGNTIYF.

This clone was counted once. The gene calls are TRBV19 and TRBJ2-1; 12 positions match TRBD2. Germline V gene lookup returns CDR1 LNHDA and CDR2 SQIVND (reference sequence). The CDR3 totals 16 residues. V shed 8 bases and J 8 bases; nucleotides not matched to a gene: 13. CDR3 coding DNA: TGTGCCAGTTCGAACTTACTAGCGGGAGGAGGGGATGAGCAGTTCTTC. This sequence encodes CASSNLLAGGGDEQFF.

The chain couples TRBV6-5 to TRBJ1-1; D gene ambiguous. Trimming took off 0 bases at V and 2 bases at J, with 13 bases between the two ends. This CDR3 is built from 16 residues. Germline V CDR1 and CDR2: MNHEY, SVGAGI. The DNA of the CDR3 is TGTGCCAGCAGTTACTCCCCCTGGGCTCCAAACACTGAAGCTTTCTTT. Translating it yields CASSYSPWAPNTEAFF.

The chain recombines TRBV6-5 with TRBJ2-5; D possibly uses TRBD1 or TRBD2 (5 bases each). From germline, CDR1 is MNHEY and CDR2 SVGAGI. This CDR3 contains 13 residues. Trimming cost V 5 bases and J 2 bases, with 9 bases left between them. The CDR3 sequence is CASSPWGQETQYF. DNA for the CDR3: TGTGCCAGCAGTCCCTGGGGGCAAGAGACCCAGTACTTC.

The chain joins TRBV29-1 to TRBJ2-7, with unresolved D. Germline values: CDR1 SQVTM, CDR2 ANQGSEA. The CDR3 spans 12 residues. With 2 bases removed from V and 3 bases from J, the gap between germline ends came to 8 bases. CDR3 loop: CSVEFVSYEQYF. The CDR3 nucleotides read TGCAGCGTTGAATTTGTCAGCTACGAGCAGTACTTC.

The chain is built from TRBV7-6 and TRBJ2-1; TRBD1 matches 7 bases. The CDR3 is 15 amino acids. The V gene's germline CDR1 is SGHVS and CDR2 FNYEAQ. J was trimmed by 7 bases and V by 5 bases; bases with no gene match: 11. The CDR3 is CASSGDRARWNEQFF. The CDR3 bases are TGTGCCAGCAGCGGCGACAGGGCCCGCTGGAATGAGCAGTTCTTC.